Listed here is a single TCR beta chain. The antigen is unknown. The sample is drawn from a study of beta chain features in type 1 diabetes. Study findings and constraints: Among all four CD4+ subsets, Type 1 diabetes patients had TCRB CDR3s that were moderately but significantly shorter.

CDR3 length: 15 residues. The junction had 5 bases not matched to a gene; V was cut back by 5 bases and J by 0 bases. Germline V CDR1 and CDR2: MNHEY, SVGAGI. All of the isolated RNA was reverse transcribed, so expressed TCRB transcripts were sequenced. TCRdb keeps only in-frame clones here, not all; method: immunoSEQ multiplex PCR. The repertoire includes about 710,000 clones, around 15% of them detected once, and around 0.04% sits in the top ten. This TCR came from a young man with type 1 diabetes. The chain combines TRBV6-5 with TRBJ1-2; 8 nucleotides match TRBD1. Specimen: naive CD4+ T cells from blood. The CDR3 DNA sequence: TGTGCCAGCAGTCCAGACAGGGGTACTAACTATGGCTACACCTTC. As protein: CASSPDRGTNYGYTF.